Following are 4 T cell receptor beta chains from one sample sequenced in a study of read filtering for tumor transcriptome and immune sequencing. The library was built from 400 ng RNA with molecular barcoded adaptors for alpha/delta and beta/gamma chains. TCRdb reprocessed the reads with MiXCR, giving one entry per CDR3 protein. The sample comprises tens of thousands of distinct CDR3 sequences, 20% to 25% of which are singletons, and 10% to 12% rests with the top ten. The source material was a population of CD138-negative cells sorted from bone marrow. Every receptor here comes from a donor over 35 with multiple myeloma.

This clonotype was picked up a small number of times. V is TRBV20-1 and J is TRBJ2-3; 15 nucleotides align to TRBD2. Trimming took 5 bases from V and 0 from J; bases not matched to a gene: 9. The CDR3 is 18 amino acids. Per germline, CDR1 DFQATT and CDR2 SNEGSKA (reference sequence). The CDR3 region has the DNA TGCAGTGCTTTCCGGGGACTAGCGGGGGGCCCTAGCACAGATACGCAGTATTTT. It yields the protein CSAFRGLAGGPSTDTQYF.

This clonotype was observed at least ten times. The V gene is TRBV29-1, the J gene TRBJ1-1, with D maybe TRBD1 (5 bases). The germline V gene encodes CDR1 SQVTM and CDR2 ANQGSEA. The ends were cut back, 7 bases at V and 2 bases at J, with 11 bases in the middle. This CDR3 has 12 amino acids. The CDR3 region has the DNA TGCAGCGGGGGGGGGATAAACACTGAAGCTTTCTTT. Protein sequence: CSGGGINTEAFF.

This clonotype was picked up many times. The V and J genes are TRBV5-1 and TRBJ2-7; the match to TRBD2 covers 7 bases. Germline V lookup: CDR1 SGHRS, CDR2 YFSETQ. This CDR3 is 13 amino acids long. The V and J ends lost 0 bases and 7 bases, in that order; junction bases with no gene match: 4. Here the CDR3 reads CASSLERGREQYF. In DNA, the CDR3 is TGCGCCAGCAGCTTGGAGCGGGGCCGGGAGCAGTACTTC.

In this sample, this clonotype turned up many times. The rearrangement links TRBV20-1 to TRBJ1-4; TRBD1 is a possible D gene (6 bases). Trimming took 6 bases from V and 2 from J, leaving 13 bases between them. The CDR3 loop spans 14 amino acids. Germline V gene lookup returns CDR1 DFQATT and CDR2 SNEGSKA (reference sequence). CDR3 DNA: TGCAGTGCCGGAACAGGGTTCACTAATGAAAAACTGTTTTTT. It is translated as CSAGTGFTNEKLFF.